This entry describes one T cell receptor (beta chain). No cognate antigen has been identified for it. Within one base of it there is no much larger clone, and no base qualities were kept. Unmatched junction bases come to 6, with V trimmed by 1 base and J by 7 bases. CDR1 and CDR2 were assigned from the germline V gene as LGHNA and YSLEER. The CDR3 holds 17 amino acids from the cysteine to the phenylalanine. The only DNA kept is the CDR3, 51 bases in frame from the first base. This record belongs to a study of CD8 T cells in ankylosing spondylitis (dated by TCRdb to about 2017). For the study in its entirety: The study set out to find disease-linked TCR variants by profiling T cell receptor beta repertoires in ankylosing spondylitis patients and healthy donors. The full study cohort was made up of about 25 ankylosing spondylitis patients and some 100 healthy donors. Peripheral blood samples were taken, and synovial fluid was additionally collected from ankylosing spondylitis patients. General conclusions and limits of the study: Blood from ankylosing spondylitis patients appeared to be characterized by a TCR beta motif composed of under ten highly homologous amino acid variants. Some TCR beta motif variants had previously been reported in synovial fluid and blood of reactive arthritis patients, which suggested common disease-initiation mechanisms. The disease-linked clones showed a CD8+ phenotype and occurred at relatively low frequencies in peripheral blood. The disease-linked clones were reported as significantly enriched in matched synovial fluid samples from ankylosing spondylitis patients.

The sample was run on an Illumina HiSeq 2500. Quantitative 5'-RACE with molecular barcodes was used to prepare TCR beta libraries. Per the original workflow: A new computational method based on a probabilistic model of VDJ rearrangement was used to identify disease-linked TCR variants. TCRdb passed the public sequencing reads through fastp at Q25 and MiXCR, retaining productive beta sequences. All rows with the same CDR3 protein become a single entry with the most common DNA and genes. The authors' filters were not applied to this entry. The sample yields a few hundred thousand distinct CDR3 sequences; roughly 18% were counted once. The ten largest clones take up 25% to 40% of the sample.

The sequence is built from TRBV4-3 and TRBJ2-1; a stretch of 14 junction bases matches TRBD2. The sample taken for sequencing was blood, either unsorted or a sorted T cell fraction (not recorded which). The receptor was derived from a male donor with ankylosing spondylitis or in good health (not recorded which). The CDR3 sequence is CASSQVWTSGRPNEQFF. The DNA is TGCGCCAGCAGCCAAGTATGGACTAGCGGGAGGCCGAATGAGCAGTTCTTC.